Listed here are 25 T cell receptor beta chains from one sample, sequenced in a study of blood T cell repertoires in COVID-19. Sequencing was performed with immunoSEQ multiplex PCR; in TCRdb, only in-frame clones are kept and a portion is missing. The sample includes approximately 390,000 clones, about 87% seen only once; the top ten take about 2.5%. The sequenced sample was peripheral blood. Every receptor here comes from an older woman with COVID-19, enrolled during active disease.

The chain combines TRBV5-1 with TRBJ2-6, with D possibly being TRBD1 (6 bases). CDR1 and CDR2 from the germline V gene are SGHRS and YFSETQ. The CDR3 covers 16 residues. V gave up 2 bases and J gave up 1 base, with 10 bases separating them. In nucleotides, the CDR3 is TGCGCCAGCAGCTTCAGAGGACAGTCTGGGGCCAACGTCCTGACTTTC. It is translated as CASSFRGQSGANVLTF. Full variable domain (missing parts from reference TRBV5-1 and TRBJ2-6): KAGVTQTPRYLIKTRGQQVTLSCSPISGHRSVSWYQQTPGQGLQFLFEYFSETQRNKGNFPGRFSGRQFSNSRSEMNVSTLELGDSALYLCASSFRGQSGANVLTFGAGSRLTVL.

The V gene is TRBV5-1, the J gene TRBJ2-1, with D unresolved. V was clipped by 0 bases and J by 2 bases, with 6 bases between them. CDR3 length: 14 amino acids. CDR1 is SGHRS, CDR2 YFSETQ, per germline. This CDR3 is CASSLDSPYNEQFF. The CDR3 DNA reads TGCGCCAGCAGCTTGGACTCCCCCTACAATGAGCAGTTCTTC.

CDR3 amino acids: CASSRGTVGEKLFF. DNA for the CDR3: TGTGCCAGTAGTCGGGGGACTGTTGGTGAAAAACTGTTTTTT. This chain connects TRBV19 to TRBJ1-4; possibly TRBD1 for D (5 bases). Germline-derived CDR1 and CDR2 are LNHDA and SQIVND (reference sequence). The CDR3 has 14 residues. Deletions cut 5 bases from V and 7 bases from J, with 14 bases between.

This chain uses TRBV7-3 with TRBJ1-1; D is ambiguous. Per germline, CDR1 SGHTA and CDR2 FQGTGA. The V end was cut by 2 bases, the J end by 7 bases, with 14 bases between. The CDR3 runs 14 residues. CDR3 in amino acids: CASSLGETGYEAFF. In nucleotides, the CDR3 is TGTGCCAGCAGCTTAGGAGAGACTGGGTATGAAGCTTTCTTT.

V and J are TRBV11-2 and TRBJ1-3; D not certain. This CDR3 is built from 13 residues. V dropped 3 bases and J dropped 3 bases, with 6 bases sitting between them. The germline V gene encodes CDR1 SGHAT and CDR2 FQNNGV. DNA for the CDR3: TGTGCCAGCAGCTTCAACAGTGGAAACACCATATATTTT. This gives the protein CASSFNSGNTIYF.

The chain recombines TRBV19 with TRBJ2-7; D is possibly TRBD2 (6 bases). Germline V gene sequence: CDR1 LNHDA, CDR2 SQIVND (reference sequence). Trimming removed 6 bases from V and 8 bases from J, with 20 bases in between. The CDR3 sequence is 14 residues long. The CDR3 region has the DNA TGTGCCAGTAGCGGGACTCCACCCACCTCGCAGCAGTACTTC. Protein sequence: CASSGTPPTSQQYF.

This chain uses TRBV5-1 with TRBJ2-7, with 7 bases identical to TRBD1. Germline CDR1 reads SGHRS; CDR2 reads YFSETQ. V trimming: 5 bases; J trimming: 4 bases; junction bases outside the gene matches: 9. This CDR3 spans 14 amino acids. The chain's CDR3 is CASRSAGGLYEQYF. The CDR3, as DNA: TGCGCCAGCAGATCCGCAGGGGGTTTGTACGAGCAGTACTTC.

The rearrangement links TRBV9 to TRBJ2-1, with D tentatively TRBD2 (6 bases). This CDR3 region has 11 residues. V was clipped by 3 bases and J by 12 bases, with 10 bases between them. Germline V lookup: CDR1 SGDLS, CDR2 YYNGEE. The CDR3 DNA is TGTGCCAGCAGCGGGGGACTCGGGCAGTTCTTC. Translating it yields CASSGGLGQFF. The variable domain in full, completed from reference TRBV9 and TRBJ2-1, reads DSGVTQTPKHLITATGQRVTLRCSPRSGDLSVYWYQQSLDQGLQFLIQYYNGEERAKGNILERFSAQQFPDLHSELNLSSLELGDSALYFCASSGGLGQFFGPGTRLTVL.

This clone was counted a few times. The chain has TRBV18 and TRBJ1-4; possibly TRBD1 for D (6 bases). This CDR3 region has 14 residues. Trimming shortened V by 5 bases and J by 7 bases, and 14 bases separated the two germline ends. From germline, CDR1 is KGHSH and CDR2 LQKENI. The CDR3 loop reads CASSSGRGGEKLFF. CDR3 nucleotides: TGTGCCAGCTCATCCGGCAGGGGTGGTGAAAAACTGTTTTTT.

The gene calls are TRBV5-1 and TRBJ2-3; D possibly corresponds to TRBD2 (5 bases). CDR1 and CDR2 from the germline V gene are SGHRS and YFSETQ. V lost 4 bases to trimming and J lost 5 bases, with 14 bases between them. There are 14 residues in the CDR3. The CDR3 DNA sequence: TGCGCCAGCAGCGTAGGCCGAGGAGGAGATACGCAGTATTTT. It yields the protein CASSVGRGGDTQYF.

V and J are TRBV18 and TRBJ1-1; 9 bases align to TRBD1. J was trimmed by 4 bases and V by 6 bases; bases with no gene match: 6. The CDR3 sequence is 14 residues long. CDR1 is KGHSH, CDR2 LQKENI, per germline. The CDR3 DNA follows: TGTGCCAGCTCTGCCGTGACAGGGGGCACTGAAGCTTTCTTT. Translation: CASSAVTGGTEAFF.

J is TRBJ2-3 and V is TRBV4-2; 11 nucleotides align to TRBD2. V lost 0 bases and J lost 1; bases outside the gene matches: 0. Germline V gives CDR1 LGHNA, CDR2 YNFKEQ. The CDR3 is 16 amino acids. The CDR3 loop reads CASSQETSGGTDTQYF. CDR3 DNA sequence: TGTGCCAGCAGCCAAGAGACTAGCGGGGGCACAGATACGCAGTATTTT.

V usage is TRBV25-1 and J usage is TRBJ1-1; D may be TRBD1 (5 bases). The CDR3 runs 16 residues. CDR1 is MGHDK and CDR2 is SYGVNS in the germline V gene. Trimming took off 1 base at V and 1 base at J, with 13 bases between the two ends. This CDR3 is CASSESKGQGNTEAFF. The CDR3 DNA sequence: TGTGCCAGCAGTGAATCCAAAGGGCAGGGGAACACTGAAGCTTTCTTT.

The V call is TRBV5-6, the J call TRBJ1-2, with D hard to call. Trimming stripped 4 bases from V and 10 bases from J, with 11 bases between. Germline-derived CDR1 and CDR2 are SGHDT and YYEEEE. The CDR3 has 11 residues. The CDR3 bases are TGTGCCAGCAGCCTTTATACTTTCTACACCTTC. Translated: CASSLYTFYTF.

The table lists this clone with a count of one. The chain carries TRBV7-2 and TRBJ2-3; 8 nucleotides match TRBD2. CDR3 length: 16 residues. J lost 0 bases, V lost 3 bases, and 5 bases had no gene match. From germline, CDR1 is SGHTA and CDR2 FQGNSA. The DNA for the CDR3 is TGTGCCAGCAGCTTTAAGCGGGGGCTGAGCACAGATACGCAGTATTTT. The encoded protein is CASSFKRGLSTDTQYF.

The rearrangement uses TRBV19 and TRBJ2-7; TRBD1 might be the D (6 bases). Germline values: CDR1 LNHDA, CDR2 SQIVND (reference sequence). The CDR3 is 13 residues long. Trimming removed 6 bases at V and 3 bases at J, with 12 bases between. The CDR3 DNA is TGTGCCAGTAGCCGGGACACACTCTACGAGCAGTACTTC. Translating it yields CASSRDTLYEQYF.

The chain couples TRBV2 to TRBJ2-7; TRBD2 might be the D (5 bases). Trimming shortened V by 0 bases and J by 2 bases, and 8 bases separated the two germline ends. The CDR3 covers 14 residues. The germline V gene has CDR1 SNHLY and CDR2 FYNNEI. CDR3 DNA: TGTGCCAGCAGTGAAGCCGGGCGGGCCTACGAGCAGTACTTC. Its protein is CASSEAGRAYEQYF.

In this sample, this clone turned up once. The rearrangement joins TRBV27 to TRBJ2-1; 7 bases map to TRBD1. The CDR3 has 14 residues. Trimming at V came to 6 bases and at J to 1 base, leaving 3 bases not matched to a gene. Germline values: CDR1 MNHEY, CDR2 SMNVEV (reference sequence). The CDR3 spells CASRDRASYNEQFF. In DNA form, the CDR3 reads TGTGCCAGCAGAGACAGGGCTTCCTACAATGAGCAGTTCTTC.

Comment on this clone: Other DNA sequences in the sample encode the same CDR3. The chain joins TRBV7-2 to TRBJ1-3; the D gene is possibly TRBD1 (5 bases). The CDR3 spans 13 residues. Germline V CDR1 and CDR2: SGHTA, FQGNSA. Trimming removed 3 bases at V and 4 bases at J, with 7 bases between. CDR3 protein: CASSLEGGNTIYF. The CDR3 DNA reads as TGTGCCAGCAGCTTGGAGGGGGGAAACACCATATATTTT.

This rearrangement joins TRBV7-3 to TRBJ2-1; D may be TRBD1 (6 bases). The CDR3 is made up of 13 amino acids. V dropped 5 bases and J dropped 6 bases, with 11 bases sitting between them. Looked up from germline, CDR1 is SGHTA and CDR2 is FQGTGA. Here the CDR3 DNA reads TGTGCCAGCAGCCCCATACAGGGCAATGAGCAGTTCTTC. Translating gives CASSPIQGNEQFF.

The chain uses TRBV11-2 and TRBJ1-1; D gene unclear. Trimming removed 0 bases from V and 4 bases from J, with 12 bases in between. Germline V CDR1 and CDR2: SGHAT, FQNNGV. The CDR3 loop spans 15 amino acids. The CDR3 here is CASSLDHLRSTEAFF. The DNA of the CDR3 is TGTGCCAGCAGCTTAGATCATTTGCGGAGCACTGAAGCTTTCTTT.

This clone was detected once. This chain links TRBV12-3 or TRBV12-4 with TRBJ2-2; no reliable D call. This CDR3 region has 11 residues. Trimming shortened V by 3 bases and J by 6 bases, and 2 bases separated the two germline ends. The CDR3 sequence: CASSFAGELFF. The CDR3 nucleotides read TGTGCCAGCAGTTTCGCCGGGGAGCTGTTTTTT.

The V gene is TRBV29-1, the J gene TRBJ2-7; TRBD1 matches 11 bases. The J segment lost 4 bases and the V segment lost 4 bases, leaving 3 bases of the junction unmatched. CDR1 and CDR2 (germline): SQVTM, ANQGSEA. The CDR3 sequence is 13 residues long. The DNA for the CDR3 is TGCAGCGTTGGGGACAGGGGGGGATACGAGCAGTACTTC. Its protein product is CSVGDRGGYEQYF.

This chain links TRBV5-6 with TRBJ1-5, with D possibly being TRBD1 (6 bases). From germline, CDR1 is SGHDT and CDR2 YYEEEE. The CDR3 contains 14 residues. Trimming removed 4 bases from V and 1 base from J, with 9 bases in between. The CDR3 sequence: CASSPRGSNQPQHF. In DNA form, the CDR3 reads TGTGCCAGCAGCCCGAGGGGGAGCAATCAGCCCCAGCATTTT. Drawing the rest from reference TRBV5-6 and TRBJ1-5, the complete variable domain is DAGVTQSPTHLIKTRGQQVTLRCSPKSGHDTVSWYQQALGQGPQFIFQYYEEEERQRGNFPDRFSGHQFPNYSSELNVNALLLGDSALYLCASSPRGSNQPQHFGDGTRLSIL.

CDR3 residues: CASSLIGQSNQPQHF. Here the CDR3 DNA reads TGTGCCAGCAGTTTAATAGGACAAAGCAATCAGCCCCAGCATTTT. The V gene is TRBV28, the J gene TRBJ1-5, with D tentatively TRBD1 (5 bases). The length of the CDR3 is 15 residues. Germline V gives CDR1 MDHEN, CDR2 SYDVKM. Trimming cost V 2 bases and J 1 base, with 9 bases left between them.